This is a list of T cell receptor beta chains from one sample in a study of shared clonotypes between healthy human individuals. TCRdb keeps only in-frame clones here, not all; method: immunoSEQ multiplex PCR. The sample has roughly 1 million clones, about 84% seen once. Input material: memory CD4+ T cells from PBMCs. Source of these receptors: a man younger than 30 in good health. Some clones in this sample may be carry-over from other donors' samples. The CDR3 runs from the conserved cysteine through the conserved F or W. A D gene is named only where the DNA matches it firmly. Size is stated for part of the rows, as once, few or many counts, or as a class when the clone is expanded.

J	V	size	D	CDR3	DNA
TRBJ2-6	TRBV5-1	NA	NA	CASSLETGANVLTF	TGCGCCAGCAGTCTGGAAACTGGGGCCAACGTCCTGACTTTC
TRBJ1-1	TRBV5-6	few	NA	CASSLFQGIGTEAFF	TGTGCCAGCAGCTTGTTTCAGGGGATAGGGACTGAAGCTTTCTTT
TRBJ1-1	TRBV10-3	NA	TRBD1	CAISESNKGASTEAFF	TGTGCCATCAGTGAGTCGAATAAGGGGGCTAGCACTGAAGCTTTCTTT
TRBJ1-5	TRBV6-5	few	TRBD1	CASSPTGAGQPQHF	TGTGCCAGCAGTCCGACAGGGGCCGGACAGCCCCAGCATTTT
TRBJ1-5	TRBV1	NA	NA	CTRNQPQHF	TGCACCCGAAATCAGCCCCAGCATTTT
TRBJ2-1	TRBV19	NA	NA	CASRSLWGANNEQFF	TGTGCCAGTAGATCACTCTGGGGGGCGAACAATGAGCAGTTCTTC
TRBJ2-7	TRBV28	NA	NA	CAVDNTYEQYF	TGTGCCGTGGACAACACCTACGAGCAGTACTTC
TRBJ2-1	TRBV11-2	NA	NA	CASSLGIYNEQFF	TGTGCCAGCAGCTTAGGGATCTACAATGAGCAGTTCTTC
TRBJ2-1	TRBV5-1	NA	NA	CASSWGIGGDEQFF	TGCGCCAGCAGTTGGGGGATCGGTGGAGATGAGCAGTTCTTC
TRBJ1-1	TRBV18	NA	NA	CASSLAAGSGSEAFF	TGTGCCAGCTCACTGGCGGCAGGATCTGGCTCTGAAGCTTTCTTT
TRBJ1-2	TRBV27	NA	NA	CASSGPAGGYTF	TGTGCCAGCTCCGGCCCGGCAGGTGGCTACACCTTC
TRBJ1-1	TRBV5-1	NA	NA	CASRPPTGSPGAFF	TGCGCCAGCAGGCCTCCCACGGGATCCCCCGGGGCTTTCTTT
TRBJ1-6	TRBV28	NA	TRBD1	CASTPGGQGYSPLHF	TGTGCCAGCACCCCAGGGGGACAGGGGTACTCACCCCTCCACTTT
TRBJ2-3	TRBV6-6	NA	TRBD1	CASKGQGGTDTQYF	TGTGCCAGCAAAGGACAGGGAGGCACAGATACGCAGTATTTT
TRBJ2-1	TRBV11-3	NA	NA	CASSLDQWGAEQFF	TGTGCCAGCAGCTTAGATCAGTGGGGAGCGGAGCAGTTCTTC
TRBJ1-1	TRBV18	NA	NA	CASSPTSDEGAEAFF	TGTGCCAGCTCACCTACCAGCGATGAGGGAGCTGAAGCTTTCTTT
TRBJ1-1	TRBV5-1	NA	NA	CASSLTGQMNTEAFF	TGCGCCAGCAGCTTGACCGGTCAGATGAACACTGAAGCTTTCTTT
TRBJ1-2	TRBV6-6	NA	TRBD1	CASTLTGGGYGYTF	TGTGCCAGCACCTTAACAGGGGGCGGCTATGGCTACACCTTC
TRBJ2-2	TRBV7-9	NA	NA	CASSPIVVANTGELFF	TGTGCCAGCAGCCCGATTGTGGTCGCGAACACCGGGGAGCTGTTTTTT
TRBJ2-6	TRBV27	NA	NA	CASSPTGGANVLTF	TGTGCCAGCAGTCCGACGGGGGGGGCCAACGTCCTGACTTTC
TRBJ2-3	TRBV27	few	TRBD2	CASSLNAGLAGAEDTDTQYF	TGTGCCAGCAGTTTAAACGCAGGACTAGCGGGAGCAGAGGACACAGATACGCAGTATTTT
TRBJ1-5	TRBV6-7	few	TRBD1	CASSYTTGTGFNQPQHF	TGTGCCAGCAGTTACACAACCGGGACAGGGTTTAATCAGCCCCAGCATTTT
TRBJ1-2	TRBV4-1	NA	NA	CASSPIGSRHYGYTF	TGCGCCAGCAGCCCGATCGGCAGCCGACACTATGGCTACACCTTC
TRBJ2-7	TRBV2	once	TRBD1	CASRGQGTNLHEQYF	TGTGCCAGCAGGGGACAGGGCACGAATCTCCACGAGCAGTACTTC
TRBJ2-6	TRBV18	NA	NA	CASSLSQIFSGANVLTF	TGTGCCAGCTCCCTCAGCCAGATTTTCTCTGGGGCCAACGTCCTGACTTTC
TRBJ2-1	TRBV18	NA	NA	CASSPTLRGGGNEQFF	TGTGCCAGCTCACCGACGCTGCGCGGAGGAGGCAATGAGCAGTTCTTC
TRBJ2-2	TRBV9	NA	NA	CASSLSWGQGELFF	TGTGCCAGCAGTCTGAGTTGGGGGCAAGGGGAGCTGTTTTTT
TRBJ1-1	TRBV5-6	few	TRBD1	CASTETGGRNTEAFF	TGTGCCAGCACCGAGACAGGGGGAAGGAACACTGAAGCTTTCTTT
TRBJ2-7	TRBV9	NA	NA	CASSVAPHTYEQYF	TGTGCCAGCAGCGTGGCTCCCCATACCTACGAGCAGTACTTC
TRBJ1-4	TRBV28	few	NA	CASSPGPRKLFF	TGTGCCAGCAGTCCGGGACCGAGAAAACTGTTTTTT
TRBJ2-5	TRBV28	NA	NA	CASSGSQGELRTQYF	TGTGCCAGCAGCGGATCACAGGGAGAATTGAGAACCCAGTACTTC
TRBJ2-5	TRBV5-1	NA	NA	CASSLGTSPAETQYF	TGCGCCAGCAGCTTGGGGACGAGCCCCGCGGAGACCCAGTACTTC
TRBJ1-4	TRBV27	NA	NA	CASSTQRKGSNEKLFF	TGTGCCAGCAGTACGCAACGGAAGGGCAGTAATGAAAAACTGTTTTTT